These 17 T cell receptor beta chains share one sample of origin, sequenced in a study of blood T cells in healthy people across ages. The authors ran a second PCR of 7 to 11 cycles using a sample-barcoded 5' primer and a J-beta primer mix. TCRdb re-analysed the 5' RACE reads in MiXCR, keeping a single row per CDR3 protein. The table has approximately 830,000 distinct CDR3 sequences, around two thirds seen once. Sequencing used blood. Receptors were obtained from a man in his thirties or forties in good health.

The chain employs TRBV27 and TRBJ1-5; no reliable D call. The CDR3 length is 17 residues. Trimming pared 4 bases from V and 1 base from J, leaving 17 bases between. Germline CDR1 reads MNHEY; CDR2 reads SMNVEV (reference sequence). The CDR3 DNA follows: TGTGCCAGCAGTTCCCGTGGGATGGCCTTGAGCAATCAGCCCCAGCATTTT. This gives the protein CASSSRGMALSNQPQHF.

This chain links TRBV20-1 with TRBJ2-1; D is possibly TRBD1 (6 bases). The DNA end is more similar to TRBJ2-7, so the J call may be wrong. Germline-derived CDR1 and CDR2 are DFQATT and SNEGSKA (reference sequence). This CDR3 comprises 11 residues. CDR3 nucleotides: TGCAGTGCAACCAGGGGCCACGAGCAGTACTTC. It codes for CSATRGHEQYF.

This chain joins TRBV28 and TRBJ2-5; no definite D call. The V and J ends lost 3 bases and 5 bases respectively, with 10 bases between them. Per the germline V gene, CDR1 is MDHEN and CDR2 is SYDVKM. The CDR3 spans 13 residues. The CDR3 region has the DNA TGTGCCAGCAGTTTTGCGTCAGGCGAGACCCAGTACTTC. Its protein is CASSFASGETQYF.

V gene TRBV5-1 combines with J gene TRBJ2-1; possibly TRBD2 for D (5 bases). V was trimmed by 0 bases and J by 4 bases, leaving 11 bases between them. The length of the CDR3 is 15 residues. Germline V gene data show CDR1 as SGHRS and CDR2 as YFSETQ. The CDR3 loop reads CASSLEASRYNEQFF. The CDR3 bases are TGCGCCAGCAGCTTGGAGGCTAGCAGATACAATGAGCAGTTCTTC.

The rearrangement links TRBV29-1 to TRBJ2-7, with 12 positions matching TRBD2. The CDR3 has 11 residues. CDR1 SQVTM and CDR2 ANQGSEA come from the germline V gene. V lost 7 bases and J lost 10; bases outside the gene matches: 5. This CDR3 is CSGLAGGAQYF. CDR3 sequence (DNA): TGCAGCGGCCTAGCGGGGGGGGCCCAGTACTTC.

The chain couples TRBV20-1 to TRBJ1-2, with D unclear. The CDR3 totals 17 residues. Trimming took off 1 base at V and 2 bases at J, with 20 bases between the two ends. Germline CDR1 reads DFQATT; CDR2 reads SNEGSKA (reference sequence). DNA for the CDR3: TGCAGTGCTAGAGTACGCCCCTCGTGGAAAACAAACTATGGCTACACCTTC. Its protein product is CSARVRPSWKTNYGYTF.

The chain joins TRBV4-3 to TRBJ2-3; 8 bases are shared with TRBD2. V dropped 0 bases and J dropped 11; count of bases not matched to a gene: 4. CDR3 length equals 13 residues. CDR1 is LGHNA and CDR2 is YSLEER in the germline V gene. Written as DNA, the CDR3 is TGCGCCAGCAGCCAAGAGATGCTAGCGGGGCAGTATTTT. This translates into CASSQEMLAGQYF.

The chain uses TRBV20-1 and TRBJ1-2, with D possibly being TRBD1 (5 bases). Germline V gene data show CDR1 as DFQATT and CDR2 as SNEGSKA (reference sequence). The CDR3 runs to 15 residues. Trimming stripped 5 bases from V and 1 base from J, with 17 bases between. In nucleotides, the CDR3 is TGCAGTGCTGCAACGGGGACGGAGTATAACTATGGCTACACCTTC. As protein: CSAATGTEYNYGYTF.

The chain has TRBV7-2 and TRBJ1-6; D gene uncertain. The V gene lost 2 bases and the J gene lost 4 bases, with 9 bases spanning the gap. Germline V gene sequence: CDR1 SGHTA, CDR2 FQGNSA. There are 15 residues in the CDR3. CDR3 bases: TGTGCCAGCAGCTTACTGAACGGTTATAATTCACCCCTCCACTTT. This encodes CASSLLNGYNSPLHF.

This clonotype was seen only a few times. The chain recombines TRBV6-2 or TRBV6-3 with TRBJ2-1, with D perhaps TRBD1 (6 bases). This CDR3 is 14 amino acids long. Germline CDR1 MNHEY, CDR2 SVGEGT. The germline V and J ends were trimmed by 7 bases and 5 bases, with 15 bases remaining between them. DNA for the CDR3: TGTGCCAGCACCCACCTCGGACAGCACAATGAGCAGTTCTTC. Translation gives CASTHLGQHNEQFF.

CDR3 loop: CASSGEGQPQHF. CDR3 nucleotide sequence: TGTGCCAGCAGTGGAGAGGGTCAGCCCCAGCATTTT. V and J are TRBV2 and TRBJ1-5; D gene ambiguous. The CDR3 spans 12 residues. Germline values: CDR1 SNHLY, CDR2 FYNNEI. V lost 4 bases to trimming and J lost 6 bases, with 7 bases between them.

This clonotype has only one observation. The V and J genes are TRBV6-1 and TRBJ2-1; TRBD2 agrees at 9 bases. CDR3 length equals 17 residues. Germline V gene data show CDR1 as MNHNS and CDR2 as SASEGT. Losses at the gene ends were 6 bases for V and 0 bases for J; bases not matched to a gene: 9. The DNA for the CDR3 is TGTGCCAGCAGCCCGTCTAGCGGGGCCCTCTCCTACAATGAGCAGTTCTTC. The encoded protein is CASSPSSGALSYNEQFF.

The chain joins TRBV28 to TRBJ2-7; 7 nucleotides agree with TRBD2. The CDR3 covers 16 residues. Germline V gives CDR1 MDHEN, CDR2 SYDVKM. Trimming took 5 bases from V and 3 from J; bases not matched to a gene: 13. Here the CDR3 DNA reads TGTGCCAGCAGTCCCGGCGGACTAGATGTTCACTACGAGCAGTACTTC. It is translated as CASSPGGLDVHYEQYF.

The gene calls are TRBV20-1 and TRBJ2-4, with TRBD1 as a possible D gene (6 bases). Germline V CDR1 and CDR2: DFQATT, SNEGSKA (reference sequence). V was pared by 6 bases and J by 0 bases, with 24 bases between. The CDR3 is 18 residues long. The CDR3 sequence is CSAPGQSLKGLAKNIQYF. The DNA for the CDR3 is TGCAGTGCACCCGGACAGTCTCTCAAGGGTCTAGCCAAAAACATTCAGTACTTC.

The chain employs TRBV12-3 or TRBV12-4 and TRBJ1-1; TRBD1 matches 7 bases. J gave up 3 bases and V 6 bases, and 7 bases lay outside the gene matches. The CDR3 has 14 amino acids. In DNA form, the CDR3 reads TGTGCCAGCAGCCGACGACAGGGTGACACTGAAGCTTTCTTT. Amino acid sequence: CASSRRQGDTEAFF.

This rearrangement joins TRBV7-2 to TRBJ2-3; D is unclear. Germline loops: CDR1 SGHTA, CDR2 FQGNSA. CDR3 length: 15 amino acids. The V end was cut by 1 base, the J end by 6 bases, with 14 bases between. The CDR3 sequence is CASSLGSGPRDTQYF. Here the CDR3 DNA reads TGTGCCAGCAGCTTAGGGTCAGGCCCGAGGGATACGCAGTATTTT. The variable domain in full, with the rest retrieved from reference TRBV7-2 and TRBJ2-3, is GAGVSQSPSNKVTEKGKDVELRCDPISGHTALYWYRQSLGQGLEFLIYFQGNSAPDKSGLPSDRFSAERTGGSVSTLTIQRTQQEDSAVYLCASSLGSGPRDTQYFGPGTRLTVL.

The chain employs TRBV6-2 or TRBV6-3 and TRBJ2-5; weak D call: TRBD2 (6 bases). The CDR3 has 15 residues. CDR1 is MNHEY and CDR2 is SVGEGT in the germline V gene. V was clipped by 0 bases and J by 9 bases, with 17 bases between them. The CDR3 DNA follows: TGTGCCAGCAGTTACTCGGGACTTCCTGGTTGGGCCCAGTACTTC. The encoded protein is CASSYSGLPGWAQYF.